These 19 T cell receptor beta chains share one sample of origin, sequenced in a study of blood T cells in healthy people across ages. Sample-barcoded 5' priming and a J-beta primer mix drove a second PCR of roughly 6 to 12 cycles. TCRdb redid the calling of the 5' RACE reads with MiXCR, one entry per CDR3 protein. The sample lists over 750,000 distinct CDR3 sequences, around a quarter seen once, with 9.4% in the top ten. The sample was also linked to a second study, of T cells of mothers and their children.

Sequencing was performed on blood. These receptors were taken from a boy aged 5 to 17 in good health.

The rearrangement joins TRBV6-5 to TRBJ2-1, with D unclear. Per germline, CDR1 MNHEY and CDR2 SVGAGI. The CDR3 has 13 amino acids. Between the trimmed V and J ends, which lost 6 bases and 7 bases, there was a span of 13 bases. CDR3 DNA sequence: TGTGCCAGCAGCTTCGGGTCTATTAATGAGCAGTTCTTC. This encodes CASSFGSINEQFF.

This clonotype was seen more than once but under ten times. The J gene is TRBJ2-2, the V gene TRBV28, with TRBD1 matching 7 bases. The V and J ends lost 8 bases and 1 base, in that order; junction bases with no gene match: 4. Per germline, CDR1 MDHEN and CDR2 SYDVKM. The CDR3 extends over 14 amino acids. CDR3 protein: CASLTGLNTGELFF. DNA for the CDR3: TGTGCCAGCCTGACAGGGTTGAACACCGGGGAGCTGTTTTTT.

There are a few counts of this clonotype. The CDR3 nucleotides read TGTGCCAGCAGCCAAGGTGGGCTGGGGGCTGAAGCTTTCTTT. Residues: CASSQGGLGAEAFF. The chain uses TRBV3-1 and TRBJ1-1; the D gene is possibly TRBD1 (5 bases). The CDR3 loop spans 14 amino acids. The ends were cut back, 1 base at V and 6 bases at J, with 12 bases in the middle. In germline, CDR1 is LGHDT, CDR2 YNNKEL (reference sequence).

The chain's CDR3 is CASSQDLEGDEQFF. CDR3 in DNA: TGTGCCAGCAGCCAAGATCTTGAGGGAGATGAGCAGTTCTTC. The V and J genes are TRBV4-2 and TRBJ2-1; D is perhaps TRBD2 (5 bases). The CDR3 sequence is 14 residues long. Deletions cut 0 bases from V and 8 bases from J, with 11 bases between. Looked up from germline, CDR1 is LGHNA and CDR2 is YNFKEQ.

V usage is TRBV29-1 and J usage is TRBJ1-3; TRBD1 is a possible D gene (5 bases). This CDR3 contains 13 residues. V was pared by 6 bases and J by 0 bases, with 9 bases between. In germline, CDR1 is SQVTM, CDR2 ANQGSEA. The CDR3 reads CSVGHSSGNTIYF. The CDR3 DNA sequence: TGCAGCGTGGGGCACAGCTCTGGAAACACCATATATTTT.

This clonotype showed up just a few times. J is TRBJ1-1 and V is TRBV29-1; D possibly corresponds to TRBD1 (5 bases). V gave up 7 bases and J gave up 5 bases, with 11 bases separating them. The CDR3 consists of 11 residues. Germline assignment: CDR1 SQVTM and CDR2 ANQGSEA. CDR3: CSGREGTEAFF. For the CDR3, the DNA is TGCAGCGGAAGAGAGGGGACTGAAGCTTTCTTT.

V is TRBV7-9 and J is TRBJ2-7, with unresolved D. V was cut by 5 bases and J by 6 bases, with 11 bases left in between. Germline CDR1 is SEHNR and CDR2 is FQNEAQ (reference sequence). CDR3 length equals 12 residues. The chain's CDR3 is CASSDTEVEQYF. Written as DNA, the CDR3 is TGTGCCAGCAGCGACACAGAGGTCGAGCAGTACTTC. Full variable domain (missing parts from reference TRBV7-9 and TRBJ2-7): DTGVSQNPRHKITKRGQNVTFRCDPISEHNRLYWYRQTLGQGPEFLTYFQNEAQLEKSRLLSDRFSAERPKGSFSTLEIQRTEQGDSAMYLCASSDTEVEQYFGPGTRLTVT.

This clonotype was observed at least ten times. The chain uses TRBV7-9 and TRBJ2-5, with TRBD2 as a possible D gene (6 bases). CDR3 size: 16 residues. V shed 1 base and J shed 3 bases, with 15 bases lying between them. Germline CDR1 SEHNR, CDR2 FQNEAQ (reference sequence). The CDR3 sequence is CASSLGPSGDEETQYF. The CDR3 bases are TGTGCCAGCAGCTTAGGTCCGTCGGGAGACGAAGAGACCCAGTACTTC.

Worth noting for this clonotype: Compared with germline, one end of the junction differs, possibly owing to a read error. This chain uses TRBV6-1 with TRBJ1-5; a weak D match, TRBD1 (5 bases). Germline V CDR1 and CDR2: MNHNS, SASEGT. The CDR3 covers 16 residues. The CDR3 spells CTSTEGPGEGMKPQHF. Here the CDR3 DNA reads TGTACCAGCACCGAAGGTCCGGGAGAGGGGATGAAGCCCCAGCATTTT.

V usage is TRBV11-2 and J usage is TRBJ2-7; D is perhaps TRBD1 (6 bases). Germline V CDR1 and CDR2: SGHAT, FQNNGV. Trimming left V 4 bases short and J 4 bases short, with 20 bases between. The CDR3 length is 16 residues. This CDR3 reads CASSWGLTQTLYEQYF. Written as DNA, the CDR3 is TGTGCCAGCAGCTGGGGGCTAACCCAGACCCTTTACGAGCAGTACTTC. The whole variable domain, remainder taken from reference TRBV11-2 and TRBJ2-7, is EAGVAQSPRYKIIEKRQSVAFWCNPISGHATLYWYQQILGQGPKLLIQFQNNGVVDDSQLPKDRFSAERLKGVDSTLKIQPAKLEDSAVYLCASSWGLTQTLYEQYFGPGTRLTVT.

The rearrangement uses TRBV4-3 and TRBJ2-1; 11 bases fit TRBD1. Germline loops: CDR1 LGHNA, CDR2 YSLEER. Losses at the gene ends were 4 bases for V and 8 bases for J; bases not matched to a gene: 10. This CDR3 is built from 16 residues. Here the CDR3 reads CASSRNPGQGGDEQFF. CDR3 DNA sequence: TGCGCCAGCAGCCGGAATCCGGGACAGGGGGGCGATGAGCAGTTCTTC.

The chain joins TRBV7-9 to TRBJ2-7; D possibly corresponds to TRBD2 (5 bases). Trimming removed 1 base at V and 11 bases at J, with 18 bases between. The CDR3 is made up of 14 amino acids. Looked up from germline, CDR1 is SEHNR and CDR2 is FQNEAQ (reference sequence). DNA for the CDR3: TGTGCCAGCAGCTTAGACGGCGCTCTCACGAGGGAGTACTTC. Translation: CASSLDGALTREYF. Full variable domain (outside the CDR3, taken from reference TRBV7-9 and TRBJ2-7): DTGVSQNPRHKITKRGQNVTFRCDPISEHNRLYWYRQTLGQGPEFLTYFQNEAQLEKSRLLSDRFSAERPKGSFSTLEIQRTEQGDSAMYLCASSLDGALTREYFGPGTRLTVT.

In this sample, this clonotype turned up a few times. This sequence joins TRBV7-3 and TRBJ2-1; D is undetermined. Trimming pared 0 bases from V and 5 bases from J, leaving 5 bases between. Germline V lookup: CDR1 SGHTA, CDR2 FQGTGA. This CDR3 region has 13 residues. The CDR3 here is CASSLTSNNEQFF. The CDR3 DNA sequence: TGTGCCAGCAGCTTAACTAGCAACAATGAGCAGTTCTTC.

The chain has TRBV6-5 and TRBJ2-7, with D hard to call. Germline CDR1 and CDR2: MNHEY and SVGAGI. V lost 6 bases, J lost 4 bases, and 22 bases lay in between. The CDR3 loop spans 16 amino acids. The CDR3 nucleotides read TGTGCCAGCAGGAACACTCCGGGTCTAGAAGGGTACGAGCAGTACTTC. This encodes CASRNTPGLEGYEQYF.

The rearrangement joins TRBV20-1 to TRBJ1-3; no firm D call. The CDR3 sequence is 11 residues long. CDR1 and CDR2 from the germline V gene are DFQATT and SNEGSKA (reference sequence). With 4 bases removed from V and 7 bases from J, the gap between germline ends came to 8 bases. Here the CDR3 DNA reads TGCAGTGCTATAGGTGGGAACACCATATATTTT. Its protein is CSAIGGNTIYF.

The chain recombines TRBV29-1 with TRBJ1-1; D call uncertain. Germline V gene data show CDR1 as SQVTM and CDR2 as ANQGSEA. The CDR3 is 13 residues long. Trimming took 6 bases from V and 0 from J, leaving 11 bases between them. The CDR3 here is CSVHGILNTEAFF. The DNA for the CDR3 is TGCAGCGTGCACGGGATACTGAACACTGAAGCTTTCTTT. Looking up the rest from reference TRBV29-1 and TRBJ1-1 gives the full variable domain: SAVISQKPSRDICQRGTSLTIQCQVDSQVTMMFWYRQQPGQSLTLIATANQGSEATYESGFVIDKFPISRPNLTFSTLTVSNMSPEDSSIYLCSVHGILNTEAFFGQGTRLTVV.

This clonotype was detected a few times. The rearrangement links TRBV28 to TRBJ2-2; 8 bases are a match to TRBD2. Germline V gene sequence: CDR1 MDHEN, CDR2 SYDVKM. The length of the CDR3 is 14 residues. V shed 7 bases, J shed 7 bases, and the junction held 8 bases outside the gene matches. DNA for the CDR3: TGTGCCAGCACCACGACCCTAGCGGGCGGGGAGCTGTTTTTT. Protein: CASTTTLAGGELFF.

This clonotype has only one observation. The chain carries TRBV9 and TRBJ2-5, with D perhaps matching TRBD2 (6 bases). The J call may not be correct, given that the DNA end is closer to TRBJ2-1. Germline V lookup: CDR1 SGDLS, CDR2 YYNGEE. CDR3 size: 17 residues. For the CDR3, the DNA is TGTGCCAGCAGCGTAGCTTTGGAGGGACTGGGGTTGGATGAGCAGTTCTTC. Encoded protein: CASSVALEGLGLDEQFF.

The chain combines TRBV6-1 with TRBJ1-1; D is undetermined. This CDR3 has 13 amino acids. V lost 7 bases to trimming and J lost 1 base, with 10 bases between them. The germline gives CDR1 MNHNS, CDR2 SASEGT. CDR3 DNA: TGTGCCAGCAAAGTCGTCGAGAACACTGAAGCTTTCTTT. This codes for CASKVVENTEAFF.